A selection of T cell receptor beta chains follows, all from one sample in a study of cytomegalovirus exposure and HLA in healthy donors. Assay used: immunoSEQ multiplex PCR; TCRdb lists only in-frame clones, some missing. The sample carries under 150,000 clones, 70% to 85% recorded once. Sequencing was done on a sample of PBMCs. These receptors were collected from a woman between 35 and 50 years old in good health and CMV-seropositive. CDR3s include the opening cysteine and the closing phenylalanine or tryptophan. D genes are given only for firm matches. Expanded clones get a size class; other rows say once, few or many, or leave the size out.

TRBV4-3	.	TRBD2	TRBJ2-1	17	TGCGCCAGCAGCCTCCATCAGGGACTAGCGGGGGGTAATGAGCAGTTCTTC	CASSLHQGLAGGNEQFF
TRBV2	.	TRBD1	TRBJ2-1	13	TGTGCCAGCAAGGGACAGGGGTACAATGAGCAGTTCTTC	CASKGQGYNEQFF
TRBV7-8	.	.	TRBJ1-3	14	TGTGCCAGCACCTCACAGCTCTCTGGAAACACCATATATTTT	CASTSQLSGNTIYF
TRBV19	.	TRBD1	TRBJ1-5	13	TGTGCCAGTAAGGACAGGGACACTCAGCCCCAGCATTTT	CASKDRDTQPQHF
TRBV7-6	.	.	TRBJ1-3	15	TGTGCCAGCAGCGGTCCGGGCGGCGGGCGGAACACCATATATTTT	CASSGPGGGRNTIYF
TRBV19	.	TRBD2	TRBJ2-1	14	TGTGCCAGTAGTATGGGCGGGGGCTACAATGAGCAGTTCTTC	CASSMGGGYNEQFF
TRBV7-9	.	.	TRBJ2-1	15	TGTGCCAGCAGCTTAGTTCCGAGCTCCTACAATGAGCAGTTCTTC	CASSLVPSSYNEQFF
TRBV13	.	.	TRBJ2-3	14	TGTGCCAGCAGCACCCGAGGAGCCACAGATACGCAGTATTTT	CASSTRGATDTQYF
TRBV19	.	.	TRBJ2-1	16	TGTGCCAGTAGTAGCTATAGCGGCCGCTCCTACAATGAGCAGTTCTTC	CASSSYSGRSYNEQFF
TRBV18	few	TRBD2	TRBJ2-7	16	TGTGCCAGCTCACCACCGAGACTAGCGGGAGGGAGGGAGCAGTACTTC	CASSPPRLAGGREQYF
TRBV6-5	.	TRBD1	TRBJ1-2	15	TGTGCCAGCAGCCCCAGGGGGGCAGGGGGCCATGGCTACACCTTC	CASSPRGAGGHGYTF
TRBV4-1	.	TRBD1	TRBJ1-4	15	TGCGCCAGCAGCCAGGACAGGGGGGGGCGGGGAAAACTGTTTTTT	CASSQDRGGRGKLFF
TRBV7-9	.	.	TRBJ2-7	14	TGTGCCAGCAGCGGGGGGTGGGGTTCCTACGAGCAGTACTTC	CASSGGWGSYEQYF
TRBV19	.	.	TRBJ2-5	13	TGTGCCAGTAGTTTCTCGGGAACCGGGACCCAGTACTTC	CASSFSGTGTQYF
TRBV5-4	.	TRBD2	TRBJ2-5	16	TGTGCCAGCAGCTTACCTAGCGGGAGGGTTCAAGAGACCCAGTACTTC	CASSLPSGRVQETQYF
TRBV30	.	.	TRBJ2-5	11	TGTGCCTGGAGCCCCTTAGAGACCCAGTACTTC	CAWSPLETQYF
TRBV2	.	TRBD1	TRBJ2-1	15	TGTGCCAGCAGTCCCCGGGACAGGGTTCGAGGTGAGCAGTTCTTC	CASSPRDRVRGEQFF
TRBV19	once	.	TRBJ2-7	12	TGTGCCAGTAGTATCCCGGGCTACGAGCAGTACTTC	CASSIPGYEQYF
TRBV25-1	few	.	TRBJ1-2	17	TGTGCCAGCAGTGAATACTCTTACCGGGAGAAGAACTATGGCTACACCTTC	CASSEYSYREKNYGYTF
TRBV6-4	.	TRBD2	TRBJ2-1	15	TGTGCCAGCTCCTTTGGGGCGGGAGTTCGGAATGAGCAGTTCTTC	CASSFGAGVRNEQFF
TRBV19	once	.	TRBJ1-1	15	TGTGCCAGTAGTATAAGGGGAGGGGCAAGGACTGAAGCTTTCTTT	CASSIRGGARTEAFF
TRBV7-9	.	TRBD2	TRBJ2-5	15	TGTGCCAGCAGCTTCTACGGGAGGGCCGCAGAGACCCAGTACTTC	CASSFYGRAAETQYF
TRBV7-2	few	.	TRBJ1-2	14	TGTGCCAGCAGCTTAGACAGTTCGAACTATGGCTACACCTTC	CASSLDSSNYGYTF
TRBV11-3	.	.	TRBJ1-1	15	TGTGCCAGCAGCTTAGGAGGCATTATAAACACTGAAGCTTTCTTT	CASSLGGIINTEAFF
TRBV11-2	.	TRBD1	TRBJ1-1	17	TGTGCCAGCAGCTTACGGACAGGGGGGTCTATGAACACTGAAGCTTTCTTT	CASSLRTGGSMNTEAFF
TRBV27	.	TRBD1	TRBJ1-2	13	TGTGCCAGCAGCCATGACAGGGCCTATGGCTACACCTTC	CASSHDRAYGYTF
TRBV11-2	.	TRBD2	TRBJ2-3	17	TGTGCCAGCAGCTTACCCCGCTGGCGCGGGGGGATAGATACGCAGTATTTT	CASSLPRWRGGIDTQYF
TRBV29-1	.	.	TRBJ1-5	15	TGCAGCGTTGAGGGTGCAGGCGATAGCAATCAGCCCCAGCATTTT	CSVEGAGDSNQPQHF